This TCR beta chain was sequenced for a study of vaccination and CD4 T cells after COVID-19. Study-wide background: Investigators stimulated cells with overlapping spike peptides drawn from SARS-CoV-2, HCoV-NL63, HCoV-OC43 and HCoV-229E.

Time point: late sampling 161 to 241 days after vaccination in a few convalescent patients. Treatment given: approximately nine-day PBMC culture with coronavirus spike peptide pools or control peptides (ViraFEST assay). ViraFEST expanded antigen-specific T cells with peptide pools, then sequenced TCRs. Cultured CD4+ T cell DNA was sequenced using the Oncomine TCR Beta short-read assay. TCRdb itself ran the PCR reads through MiXCR, one entry per CDR3 protein. The sample lists more than 20,000 distinct CDR3 sequences, about 30% occurring once. This clonotype was counted a few times. Its matching antigen is unknown. CDR3 length equals 16 residues. Trimming at V came to 1 base and at J to 3 bases, leaving 7 bases not matched to a gene. CDR1 and CDR2 (germline): LNHNV, YYDKDF (reference sequence).

The genes are TRBV15 and TRBJ2-7; TRBD1 matches 9 bases. The material was CD4+ T cells from blood, cultured in vitro, obtained about 7 months after SARS-CoV-2 vaccination. This TCR derives from a human donor who had recovered from COVID-19. The CDR3 sequence: CATSRGILGQGYEQYF. CDR3 nucleotides: TGTGCCACCAGCAGAGGGATTCTGGGACAGGGCTACGAGCAGTACTTC.